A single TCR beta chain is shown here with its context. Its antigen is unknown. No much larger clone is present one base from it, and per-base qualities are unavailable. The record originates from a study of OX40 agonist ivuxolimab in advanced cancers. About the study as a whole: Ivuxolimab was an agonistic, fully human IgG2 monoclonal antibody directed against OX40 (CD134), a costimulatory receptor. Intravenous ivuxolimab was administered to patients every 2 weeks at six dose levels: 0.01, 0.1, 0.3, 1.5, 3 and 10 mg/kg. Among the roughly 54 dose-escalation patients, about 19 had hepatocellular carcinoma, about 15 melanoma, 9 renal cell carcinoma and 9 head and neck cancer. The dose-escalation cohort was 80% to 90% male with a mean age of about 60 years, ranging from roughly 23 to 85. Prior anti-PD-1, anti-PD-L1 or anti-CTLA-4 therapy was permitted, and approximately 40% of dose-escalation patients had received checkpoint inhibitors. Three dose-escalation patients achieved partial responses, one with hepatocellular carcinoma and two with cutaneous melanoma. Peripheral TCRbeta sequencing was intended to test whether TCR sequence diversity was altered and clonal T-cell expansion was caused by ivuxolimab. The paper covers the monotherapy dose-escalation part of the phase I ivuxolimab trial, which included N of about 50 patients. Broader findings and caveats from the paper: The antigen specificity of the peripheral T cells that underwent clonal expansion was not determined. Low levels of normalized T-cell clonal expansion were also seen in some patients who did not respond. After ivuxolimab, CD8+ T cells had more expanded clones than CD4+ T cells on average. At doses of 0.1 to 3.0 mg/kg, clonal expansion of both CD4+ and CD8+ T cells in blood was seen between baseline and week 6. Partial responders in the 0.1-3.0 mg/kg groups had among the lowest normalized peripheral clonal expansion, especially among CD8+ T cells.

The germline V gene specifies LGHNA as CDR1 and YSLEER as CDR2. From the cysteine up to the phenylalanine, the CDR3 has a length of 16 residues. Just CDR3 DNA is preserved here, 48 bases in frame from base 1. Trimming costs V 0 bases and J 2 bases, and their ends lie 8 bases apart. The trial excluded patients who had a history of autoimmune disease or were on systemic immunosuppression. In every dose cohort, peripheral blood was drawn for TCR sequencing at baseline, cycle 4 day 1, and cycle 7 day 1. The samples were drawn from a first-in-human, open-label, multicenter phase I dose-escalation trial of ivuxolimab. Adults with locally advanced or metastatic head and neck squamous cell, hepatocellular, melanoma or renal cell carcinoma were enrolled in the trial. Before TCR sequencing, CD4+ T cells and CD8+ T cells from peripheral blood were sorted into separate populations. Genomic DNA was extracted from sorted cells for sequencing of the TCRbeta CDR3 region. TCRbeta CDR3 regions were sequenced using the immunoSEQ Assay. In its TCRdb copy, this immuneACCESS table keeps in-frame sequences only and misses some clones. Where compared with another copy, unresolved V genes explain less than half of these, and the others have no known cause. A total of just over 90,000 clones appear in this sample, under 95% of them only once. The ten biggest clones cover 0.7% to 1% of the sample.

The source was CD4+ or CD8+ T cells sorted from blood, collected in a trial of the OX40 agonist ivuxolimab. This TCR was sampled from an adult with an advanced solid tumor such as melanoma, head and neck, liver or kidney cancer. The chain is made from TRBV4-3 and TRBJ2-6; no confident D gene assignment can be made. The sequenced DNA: TGCGCCAGCAGCCAAGAACCCCGACCTGGGGCCAACGTCCTGACTTTC. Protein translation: CASSQEPRPGANVLTF.